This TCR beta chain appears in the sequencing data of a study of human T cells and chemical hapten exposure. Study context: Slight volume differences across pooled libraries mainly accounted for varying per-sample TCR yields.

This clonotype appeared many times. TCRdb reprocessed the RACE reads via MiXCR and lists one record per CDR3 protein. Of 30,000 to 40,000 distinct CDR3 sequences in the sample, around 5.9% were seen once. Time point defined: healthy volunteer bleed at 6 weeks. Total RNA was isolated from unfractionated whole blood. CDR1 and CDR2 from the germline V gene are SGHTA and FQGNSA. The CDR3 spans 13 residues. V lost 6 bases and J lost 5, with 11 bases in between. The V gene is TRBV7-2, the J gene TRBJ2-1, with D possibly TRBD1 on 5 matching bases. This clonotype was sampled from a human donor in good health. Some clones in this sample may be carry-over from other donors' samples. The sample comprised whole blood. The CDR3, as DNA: TGTGCCAGCAGACAGACAGCCAACAATGAGCAGTTCTTC. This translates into CASRQTANNEQFF.